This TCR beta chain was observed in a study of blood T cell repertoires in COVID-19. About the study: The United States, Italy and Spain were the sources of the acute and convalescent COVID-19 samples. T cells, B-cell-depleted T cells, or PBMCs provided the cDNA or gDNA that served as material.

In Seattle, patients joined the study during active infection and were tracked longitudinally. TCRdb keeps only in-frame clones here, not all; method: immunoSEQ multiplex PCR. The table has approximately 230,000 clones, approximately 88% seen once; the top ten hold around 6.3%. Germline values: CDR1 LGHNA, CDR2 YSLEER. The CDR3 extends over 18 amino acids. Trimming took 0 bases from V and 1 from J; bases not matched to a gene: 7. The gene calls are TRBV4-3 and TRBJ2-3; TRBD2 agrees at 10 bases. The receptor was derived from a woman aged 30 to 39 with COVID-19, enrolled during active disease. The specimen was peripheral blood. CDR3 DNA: TGCGCCAGCAGCCAAGAGAGCGGGAGGGCCTTCGGCACAGATACGCAGTATTTT. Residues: CASSQESGRAFGTDTQYF.